One sample yielded the 5 T cell receptor beta chains listed below, sequenced in a study of T cell repertoires in aging, cancer and after chemotherapy. Peripheral blood genomic DNA, not sorted cells or RNA, was the template. A mixed TRB-A/B primer pool amplified rearranged TRB by multiplex touch-down PCR. A single record per CDR3 protein comes from TCRdb applying MiXCR to the multiplex PCR reads. The data hold 3,000 or so distinct CDR3 sequences, with 22% observed a single time. The sequenced material came from blood. The receptors were sampled from a human donor with a solid tumor.

In this sample, this clonotype is large. The chain carries TRBV29-1 and TRBJ1-2, with 8 bases that match TRBD1. The length of the CDR3 is 14 residues. Germline CDR1 reads SQVTM; CDR2 reads ANQGSEA. With 3 bases clipped from V and 3 bases from J, the junction kept 6 bases outside the gene matches. CDR3 DNA sequence: TGCAGCGTTGATTGGACGGGACAGGACTATGGCTACACCTTC. Its translation is CSVDWTGQDYGYTF.

Sample share makes this clonotype medium-sized. The CDR3 loop is CASSPPGGGTSGVRETQYF. In DNA, the CDR3 is TGTGCCAGCAGCCCTCCTGGGGGTGGGACTAGCGGGGTGCGAGAGACCCAGTACTTC. V is TRBV7-2 and J is TRBJ2-5; 13 bases map to TRBD2. V lost 5 bases to trimming and J lost 4 bases; unmatched junction nucleotides: 16. This CDR3 region has 19 residues. Germline V CDR1 and CDR2: SGHTA, FQGNSA.

The chain carries TRBV30 and TRBJ1-1; 10 nucleotides agree with TRBD1. This CDR3 has 15 residues. J was trimmed by 4 bases and V by 4 bases; bases with no gene match: 9. Germline values: CDR1 GTSNPN, CDR2 SVGIG (reference sequence). The DNA of the CDR3 is TGTGCCTGGAACACCGGGACAGGGGTGAGCACTGAAGCTTTCTTT. This codes for CAWNTGTGVSTEAFF.

By sample fraction, this clonotype is medium-sized. The gene calls are TRBV7-2 and TRBJ2-5; D is possibly TRBD2 (7 bases). The CDR3 has 15 amino acids. V lost 3 bases and J 1 base, leaving 12 bases between the germline ends. Germline CDR1 and CDR2: SGHTA and FQGNSA. In DNA, the CDR3 is TGTGCCAGCAGCTTTGAGGGGGGGCCCCAAGAGACCCAGTACTTC. The encoded protein is CASSFEGGPQETQYF.

By frequency in the sample, this clonotype is medium-sized. The chain is built from TRBV6-5 and TRBJ2-7; 7 bases agree with TRBD2. V lost 7 bases, J lost 2 bases, and 8 bases stayed unmatched. Per the germline V gene, CDR1 is MNHEY and CDR2 is SVGAGI. The CDR3 extends over 14 amino acids. The CDR3 DNA is TGTGCCAGCATGGCGGGAGTCCAGGCCTACGAGCAGTACTTC. Translating gives CASMAGVQAYEQYF.